These T cell receptor beta chains were read from a single sample in a study of T cell responses to AZD1222 COVID-19 vaccine. Clones were sequenced by immunoSEQ multiplex PCR, and TCRdb holds only the in-frame ones, with some missing. Among over 110,000 clones listed, 93% were seen once. The sequenced sample was peripheral blood, obtained on day 0 of AZD1222 vaccination. The receptors were gathered from an adult in good health. Both conserved end residues are part of each CDR3. The order of the fields is CDR3 DNA, CDR3 protein, J gene, clone size, V gene, D gene. A D gene is named only where the DNA matches it firmly. Clone sizes are given selectively: once, few, many, or a class where the clone is expanded.

DNA: TGTGCCAGCAGTTTTGGACTAGCGGGAGATGAGCAGTTCTTC
CDR3: CASSFGLAGDEQFF
J: TRBJ2-1
size: NA
V: TRBV7-2
D: TRBD2

DNA: TGCGCCAGCAGCGTTGGCCGGCTAGCGGGAGACACCGGGGAGCTGTTTTTT
CDR3: CASSVGRLAGDTGELFF
J: TRBJ2-2
size: NA
V: TRBV5-1
D: TRBD2

DNA: TGTGCCAGCAGCCCAAGAATTCGACAGGGAGAAGAGACCCAGTACTTC
CDR3: CASSPRIRQGEETQYF
J: TRBJ2-5
size: NA
V: TRBV14
D: TRBD1

DNA: TGTGCCAGCAGCTTAGGACGAGTCGAGCAGTTCTTC
CDR3: CASSLGRVEQFF
J: TRBJ2-1
size: NA
V: TRBV7-2
D: NA

DNA: TGTGCCAGCAGCCCCGCGGGTACCTCCTACGAGCAGTACTTC
CDR3: CASSPAGTSYEQYF
J: TRBJ2-7
size: NA
V: TRBV27
D: NA

DNA: TGTGCCAGCAGCTTAAAGGGGAGCTCCTACGAGCAGTACTTC
CDR3: CASSLKGSSYEQYF
J: TRBJ2-7
size: NA
V: TRBV7-3
D: NA

DNA: TGTGCCAGCAGCTTGGGCCTCAGCGGGAGGGAAGGAGAGACCCAGTACTTC
CDR3: CASSLGLSGREGETQYF
J: TRBJ2-5
size: NA
V: TRBV7-2
D: TRBD2

DNA: TGTGCCATCAGTGAGTCGGGCGGCCTTAGCACAGATACGCAGTATTTT
CDR3: CAISESGGLSTDTQYF
J: TRBJ2-3
size: once
V: TRBV10-3
D: NA

DNA: TGTGCCAGCAGCTTCGGTGGGTCTAGGGGATCCTACGAGCAGTACTTC
CDR3: CASSFGGSRGSYEQYF
J: TRBJ2-7
size: NA
V: TRBV7-2
D: NA

DNA: TGTGCCTGGTCAGGGGGCAATCAGCCCCAGCATTTT
CDR3: CAWSGGNQPQHF
J: TRBJ1-5
size: NA
V: TRBV30
D: NA

DNA: TGTGCCAGCAGCGAAACGAGGGCCCAAACTGAAGCTTTCTTT
CDR3: CASSETRAQTEAFF
J: TRBJ1-1
size: NA
V: TRBV5-4
D: NA

DNA: TGTGCCAGTATCCTGTGGGTCGCGGAGACCCAGTACTTC
CDR3: CASILWVAETQYF
J: TRBJ2-5
size: NA
V: TRBV19
D: NA

DNA: TGCGCCAGCAGCCACCGGACAGGGGCCTATGGCTACACCTTC
CDR3: CASSHRTGAYGYTF
J: TRBJ1-2
size: NA
V: TRBV5-1
D: TRBD1

DNA: TGTGCCAGCAGCTTAGTTTTTGGGGGGGCTGGATCACCCCTCCACTTT
CDR3: CASSLVFGGAGSPLHF
J: TRBJ1-6
size: NA
V: TRBV7-2
D: NA

DNA: TGTGCCAGCAGCCGGGACCCCCCGGGGGCCAAAAACATTCAGTACTTC
CDR3: CASSRDPPGAKNIQYF
J: TRBJ2-4
size: NA
V: TRBV2
D: NA

DNA: TGTGCCAGCAGCTTAGAGCCCGGGGAGACCCAGTACTTC
CDR3: CASSLEPGETQYF
J: TRBJ2-5
size: NA
V: TRBV11-2
D: NA